A selection of T cell receptor beta chains follows, all from one sample in a study of PD-1 blockade in classical Hodgkin lymphoma. The assay was immunoSEQ multiplex PCR, and TCRdb's table has in-frame clones only and misses some. The sample consists of 95,000 to 120,000 clones, 80% to 90% of them appearing once. Specimen: peripheral blood mononuclear cells (PBMCs), collected before the second cycle of nivolumab. The receptors stem from a human donor with classical Hodgkin lymphoma. CDR3s include the opening cysteine and the closing phenylalanine or tryptophan. The order of the fields is J gene, D gene, V gene, clone size, CDR3 DNA, CDR3 protein. The D gene is left open where the match is weak. Some rows have no size entry. The others give once, few or many, or a class for an expanded clone.

TRBJ2-5 | . | TRBV29-1 | . | TGCAGCGTTGCTAACAGGGAAGAGACCCAGTACTTC | CSVANREETQYF
TRBJ1-1 | . | TRBV15 | . | TGTGCCACCAGCAGGCACGAAGAGACTGGAGCTTTCTTT | CATSRHEETGAFF
TRBJ1-5 | TRBD1 | TRBV10-2 | . | TGCGCCAGCAGTACGGACAGGGTTGGCAATCAGCCCCAGCATTTT | CASSTDRVGNQPQHF
TRBJ1-4 | TRBD1 | TRBV6-1 | . | TGTGCCAGCAGTGAGGGACAGGGCTTCGCAACTAATGAAAAACTGTTTTTT | CASSEGQGFATNEKLFF
TRBJ1-1 | . | TRBV7-2 | . | TGTGCCAGCAGCAGAATGGGACGGATGAACACTGAAGCTTTCTTT | CASSRMGRMNTEAFF
TRBJ2-2 | TRBD1 | TRBV19 | . | TGTGCCAGTAGTCCCGAGACAGGGGCTTACACCGGGGAGCTGTTTTTT | CASSPETGAYTGELFF
TRBJ2-7 | TRBD2 | TRBV7-2 | . | TGTGCCAGCAGCTCATCCCGGACTAGCGGATGGGAGCAGTACTTC | CASSSSRTSGWEQYF
TRBJ2-2 | . | TRBV11-2 | few | TGTGCCAGCAGCTTGGGAAAGGGGGAGCTGTTTTTT | CASSLGKGELFF
TRBJ2-2 | . | TRBV4-2 | . | TGTGCCAGCAGCTTGTATCTAGACAACACCGGGGAGCTGTTTTTT | CASSLYLDNTGELFF
TRBJ1-2 | TRBD1 | TRBV5-4 | . | TGTGCCAGCAGCGGGGACAGGGTTTATTTCTATGGCTACACCTTC | CASSGDRVYFYGYTF
TRBJ2-7 | . | TRBV18 | . | TGTGCCAGCGCCGGACTAACAGCCTTCTACGAGCAGTACTTC | CASAGLTAFYEQYF
TRBJ2-1 | . | TRBV7-2 | . | TGTGCCAGCAGCTGGCCCGGTAGGTCCTACAATGAGCAGTTCTTC | CASSWPGRSYNEQFF
TRBJ2-3 | . | TRBV5-8 | . | TGTGCCAGCAGTGATAGCGAATGGGATACGCAGTATTTT | CASSDSEWDTQYF
TRBJ2-7 | . | TRBV25-1 | . | TGTGCCAGCAGTGATCCGAGAAGCCCCCCGTACGAGCAGTACTTC | CASSDPRSPPYEQYF
TRBJ2-2 | TRBD1 | TRBV5-1 | few | TGCGCCAGCAGCGTTGACAGGGTTACCGGGGAGCTGTTTTTT | CASSVDRVTGELFF
TRBJ1-5 | . | TRBV6-1 | . | TGTGCCTGCATGGGGTTACGGGATCAGCCCCAGCATTTT | CACMGLRDQPQHF
TRBJ1-2 | . | TRBV4-1 | once | TGCGCCAGCAGCCTTTTTGGACAGAGCCCTTCTAACTATGGCTACACCTTC | CASSLFGQSPSNYGYTF
TRBJ1-1 | . | TRBV20-1 | . | TGCAGTGCTAGGCCACAACGTGAAGCTTTCTTT | CSARPQREAFF
TRBJ2-3 | TRBD2 | TRBV27 | . | TGTGCCAGCAGTTTATCGACTAGCGCTCGTACGCAGTATTTT | CASSLSTSARTQYF
TRBJ2-2 | . | TRBV6-4 | . | TGTGCCAGCAGCTACAGGGAGAGGACCGGGGAGCTGTTTTTT | CASSYRERTGELFF
TRBJ2-1 | . | TRBV5-1 | . | TGCGCCAGCAGCGAACTAGGGAATGAGCAGTTCTTC | CASSELGNEQFF
TRBJ2-7 | . | TRBV6-6 | . | TGTGCCAGCAGTTACTCCGACAGCTACGAGCAGTACTTC | CASSYSDSYEQYF
TRBJ1-6 | . | TRBV6-5 | . | TGTGCCAGCAGTTACGGAGGGGGCTATAATTCACCCCTCCACTTT | CASSYGGGYNSPLHF
TRBJ1-2 | TRBD1 | TRBV18 | . | TGTGCCAGCTCACCAGGGACAGAAACTAACTATGGCTACACCTTC | CASSPGTETNYGYTF
TRBJ2-7 | . | TRBV30 | . | TGTGCCTGGAGGGGAGACAATTCCTACGAGCAGTACTTC | CAWRGDNSYEQYF
TRBJ1-3 | . | TRBV30 | . | TGTGCCTGGAGTGGGACAGTTCAAGGTGGAAACACCATATATTTT | CAWSGTVQGGNTIYF
TRBJ1-2 | . | TRBV5-8 | . | TGTGCCAGCAGCCTTCGGGCAGGGACGGGAGGCTACACCTTC | CASSLRAGTGGYTF
TRBJ2-7 | TRBD2 | TRBV10-2 | . | TGCGCCAGCAGGGATGGTAGCGGGAGTTACGAGCAGTACTTC | CASRDGSGSYEQYF
TRBJ1-1 | . | TRBV18 | . | TGTGCCAGCTCACCCCTGGATCAGAACACTGAAGCTTTCTTT | CASSPLDQNTEAFF
TRBJ1-6 | . | TRBV6-5 | . | TGTGCCAGCACTCGGAAGGCAGGGCCCGGTTCACCCCTCCACTTT | CASTRKAGPGSPLHF
TRBJ1-4 | . | TRBV5-1 | . | TGCGCCAGCAGCTTGGGCGGGGAGGTTGATGAAAAACTGTTTTTT | CASSLGGEVDEKLFF
TRBJ2-7 | . | TRBV5-6 | . | TGTGCCAGCAAGGCGAGTCGGGGTGCGGGCTACGAGCAGTACTTC | CASKASRGAGYEQYF
TRBJ2-1 | . | TRBV10-2 | once | TGCGCCAGCAGTGGGGGAGGACCAGAGAATAAGCAGTTCTTC | CASSGGGPENKQFF
TRBJ1-4 | TRBD1 | TRBV7-2 | once | TGTGCCAGCAGCTTGGACAGGGGAGTTGAAAAACTGTTTTTT | CASSLDRGVEKLFF
TRBJ1-2 | . | TRBV15 | . | TGTGCCACCAGCAGAGCCATCTATGGCTACACCTTC | CATSRAIYGYTF
TRBJ2-7 | . | TRBV15 | . | TGTGCCACCAGCAGAGATTTACTTGAGGGCGCGGTTTACGAGCAGTACTTC | CATSRDLLEGAVYEQYF